This T cell receptor (beta chain) was sequenced during a study of T-cell reconstitution after alpha-beta-depleted transplantation in children. Unique molecular identifiers were used to barcode this TCRbeta library. From the PCR reads, TCRdb called clonotypes with MiXCR, one entry per CDR3 protein. The table records about 500,000 distinct CDR3 sequences, approximately 30% of them present only once. The germline V gene has CDR1 KGHSH and CDR2 LQKENI. The CDR3 length is 15 residues. Germline trimming cut 1 base from V and 3 bases from J; bases unmatched to any gene: 1. The chain couples TRBV18 to TRBJ2-3; 10 bases align to TRBD2. The source of this sequence is a human donor who donated a stem cell graft to a child with aplastic anemia. Sequencing used PBMCs from the stem cell graft donor, obtained from the stem cell graft. Here the CDR3 DNA reads TGTGCCAGCTCACCACTACTAGCGGGAACAGATACGCAGTATTTT. The encoded protein is CASSPLLAGTDTQYF.